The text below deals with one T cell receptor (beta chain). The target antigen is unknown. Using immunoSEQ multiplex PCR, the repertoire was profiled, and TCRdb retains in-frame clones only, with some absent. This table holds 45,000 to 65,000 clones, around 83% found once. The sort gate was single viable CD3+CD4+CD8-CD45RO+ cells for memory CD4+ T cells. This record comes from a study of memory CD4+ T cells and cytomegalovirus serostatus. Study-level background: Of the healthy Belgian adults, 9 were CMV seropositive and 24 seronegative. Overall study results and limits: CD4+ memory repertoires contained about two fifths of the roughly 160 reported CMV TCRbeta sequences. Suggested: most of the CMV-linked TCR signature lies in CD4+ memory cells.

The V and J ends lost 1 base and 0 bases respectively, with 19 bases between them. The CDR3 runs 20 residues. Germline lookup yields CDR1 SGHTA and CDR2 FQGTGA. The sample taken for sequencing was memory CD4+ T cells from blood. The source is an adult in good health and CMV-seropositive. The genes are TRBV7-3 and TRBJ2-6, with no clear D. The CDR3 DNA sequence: TGTGCCAGCAGCTTAAGGTCCCCAATGGACCACGGCTCTGGGGCCAACGTCCTGACTTTC. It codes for CASSLRSPMDHGSGANVLTF. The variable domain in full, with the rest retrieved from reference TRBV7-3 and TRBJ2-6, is GAGVSQTPSNKVTEKGKYVELRCDPISGHTALYWYRQSLGQGPEFLIYFQGTGAADDSGLPNDRFFAVRPEGSVSTLKIQRTERGDSAVYLCASSLRSPMDHGSGANVLTFGAGSRLTVL.